These T cell receptor beta chains were read from a single sample in a study of cytomegalovirus exposure and HLA in healthy donors. Clones were sequenced by immunoSEQ multiplex PCR, and TCRdb holds only the in-frame ones, with some missing. Of 85,000 to 100,000 clones in the sample, about 82% are singletons; the top ten hold 6% to 9.5%. The sequenced sample was PBMCs. The receptor source for this set is a young man in good health and CMV-seronegative. Each CDR3 is given with its conserved first and last residue.

TRBV7-9,TRBJ2-3,16,CASSFPTAGSTDTQYF
TRBV5-4,TRBJ1-1,15,CASSLGGRVNTEAFF
TRBV7-8,TRBJ2-7,15,CASSLGPGHSYEQYF
TRBV25-1,TRBJ1-1,14,CASSNPGQGSEAFF
TRBV21-1,TRBJ2-1,14,CASSKRDYWNEQFF
TRBV5-1,TRBJ2-5,13,CASSLGGGETQYF
TRBV4-1,TRBJ2-5,14,CASSQVAGIETQYF
TRBV19,TRBJ1-3,14,CASSIGGSGNTIYF
TRBV30,TRBJ2-5,14,CAWSRSGGMNTQYF
TRBV10-3,TRBJ1-1,14,CAIGRQGADTEAFF
TRBV10-3,TRBJ2-6,17,CAIRLSGASSGANVLTF
TRBV12-5,TRBJ2-5,13,CASGPSAGGTQYF
TRBV5-5,TRBJ2-5,13,CASSLVQGETQYF
TRBV28,TRBJ2-7,16,CASSPGTSGRAYEQYF
TRBV25-1,TRBJ1-2,13,CASSSDLTRGYTF
TRBV19,TRBJ2-7,13,CASSMRAGGLQYF
TRBV6-4,TRBJ1-1,13,CASSDSRGTEAFF
TRBV11-3,TRBJ2-1,15,CASSLGGVGNNEQFF
TRBV19,TRBJ1-2,15,CASSIRDQGTYGYTF
TRBV7-3,TRBJ2-1,12,CASSYPVGEQFF
TRBV30,TRBJ2-3,15,CAWSPWQGVSDTQYF
TRBV10-3,TRBJ2-1,16,CAISERGLAGDHEQFF
TRBV28,TRBJ1-1,16,CATDPPHTGMNTEAFF
TRBV7-2,TRBJ2-2,18,CASSLPRQGSQNTGELFF
TRBV6-4,TRBJ1-1,16,CASNVKTGRRDTEAFF
TRBV2,TRBJ2-2,15,CAGYRHQGFAGELFF
TRBV19,TRBJ1-5,12,CASKVRDQPQHF
TRBV30,TRBJ1-2,14,CAWSVQQLAGGYTF
TRBV7-2,TRBJ2-5,17,CASSLGGPGLAEETQYF
TRBV6-5,TRBJ2-7,13,CASSHGRGREQYF
TRBV19,TRBJ1-3,14,CASSIQATGNTIYF
TRBV9,TRBJ2-1,17,CASSVAPGGETYNEQFF
TRBV2,TRBJ2-4,16,CASSEGAGGWKNIQYF
TRBV5-1,-,16,CASSNPGLATTYEQYF
TRBV5-1,TRBJ2-7,16,CASSHITSGVPYEQYF
TRBV6-1,TRBJ1-4,14,CASRSDRVGEKLFF
TRBV11-2,TRBJ2-7,15,CASSPSGGHKGEQYF
TRBV11-3,TRBJ1-2,12,CASSDRGYGYTF
TRBV10-3,TRBJ2-1,15,CAISGGTGVTNEQFF
TRBV7-9,TRBJ2-3,16,CASSLAPTASTDTQYF
TRBV5-1,TRBJ2-3,17,CASSHGTSGGRTDTQYF
TRBV7-6,TRBJ2-1,17,CASSSETSGRARNEQFF
TRBV28,TRBJ1-5,15,CASSKKWTVNQPQHF
TRBV4-1,TRBJ2-7,14,CASSLRDRAGEQYF
TRBV27,TRBJ2-7,16,CASRRTWTRGAYEQYF
TRBV6-1,TRBJ2-2,14,CASSGDRVTGELFF
TRBV7-6,TRBJ1-4,11,CASSSYEKLFF
TRBV5-6,TRBJ2-1,17,CASSSDSTSGRWNEQFF
TRBV9,TRBJ1-1,14,CASSLTGSDTEAFF
TRBV19,TRBJ1-1,14,CASSLWDRNTEAFF
TRBV30,TRBJ2-2,15,CAWREGTIGTGELFF
TRBV14,TRBJ1-1,15,CASSRILPRGTEAFF
TRBV9,TRBJ2-3,12,CASSVQGDTQYF
TRBV29-1,TRBJ1-2,13,CSVRQGFNYGYTF
TRBV7-8,TRBJ2-7,15,CASRLGSTGLYEQYF
TRBV18,TRBJ1-6,14,CASAPGTGDSPLHF
TRBV14,TRBJ1-3,15,CASSHIQGSGNTIYF
TRBV7-7,TRBJ1-3,14,CASSFGQGVHTIYF
TRBV4-3,TRBJ2-7,15,CASSQIAGASYEQYF
TRBV2,TRBJ1-1,15,CASRYRDRVNTEAFF